The 18 T cell receptor beta chains presented below share a single source sample, sequenced in a study of shared clonotypes between healthy human individuals. This table comes from immunoSEQ multiplex PCR, and its TCRdb copy is limited to in-frame clones, with some not included. Here the sample spans about 330,000 clones, around 74% being singletons. Source material: memory CD4+ T cells sorted from blood. Noted subset: CD45RA-negative fraction. These receptors all stem from a man aged 25-45 years in good health.

This clone was counted once. V and J are TRBV5-4 and TRBJ2-1; 12 bases are a match to TRBD2. Per germline, CDR1 SGHNT and CDR2 YYREEE (reference sequence). V shed 3 bases and J 6 bases; nucleotides not matched to a gene: 7. The CDR3 runs to 16 residues. The CDR3 DNA sequence: TGTGCCAGCAGCTCAACCCTAGCGGGAGGGCGCAATGAGCAGTTCTTC. It encodes CASSSTLAGGRNEQFF.

This sequence joins TRBV5-1 and TRBJ2-7; 7 nucleotides agree with TRBD2. V lost 5 bases and J lost 2; bases outside the gene matches: 4. The CDR3 is 13 amino acids. Germline V gene data show CDR1 as SGHRS and CDR2 as YFSETQ. In DNA, the CDR3 is TGCGCCAGCAGTCCTAGCGGTCCCTACGAGCAGTACTTC. Its translation: CASSPSGPYEQYF.

The rearrangement uses TRBV12-5 and TRBJ2-7; a possible D gene is TRBD1 (5 bases). V was trimmed by 8 bases and J by 6 bases, leaving 17 bases between them. The germline CDR1 and CDR2 sequences are LGHNT and FRNRAP. The CDR3 loop spans 13 amino acids. The DNA for the CDR3 is TGTGCTAGTATAGCCAGGGAAGCTGCCGAGCAGTACTTC. It is translated as CASIAREAAEQYF. Drawing the rest from reference TRBV12-5 and TRBJ2-7, the complete variable domain is DARVTQTPRHKVTEMGQEVTMRCQPILGHNTVFWYRQTMMQGLELLAYFRNRAPLDDSGMPKDRFSAEMPDATLATLKIQPSEPRDSAVYFCASIAREAAEQYFGPGTRLTVT.

The chain couples TRBV28 to TRBJ2-5; 9 bases match TRBD2. The V gene end was trimmed by 7 bases and the J gene end by 2 bases; junction bases not matched to a gene: 8. The CDR3 loop spans 15 amino acids. CDR1 is MDHEN and CDR2 is SYDVKM in the germline V gene. CDR3 bases: TGTGCCAGCAACCTAGCGGGACCAGCTCAAGAGACCCAGTACTTC. Translating it yields CASNLAGPAQETQYF. The full variable domain, its missing parts supplied by reference TRBV28 and TRBJ2-5, is DVKVTQSSRYLVKRTGEKVFLECVQDMDHENMFWYRQDPGLGLRLIYFSYDVKMKEKGDIPEGYSVSREKKERFSLILESASTNQTSMYLCASNLAGPAQETQYFGPGTRLLVL.

V gene TRBV13 combines with J gene TRBJ2-7, with 7 bases matching TRBD1. J gave up 2 bases and V 5 bases, and 12 bases lay outside the gene matches. CDR1 and CDR2 from the germline V gene are PRHDT and FYEKMQ (reference sequence). CDR3 length equals 16 residues. DNA of the CDR3: TGTGCCAGCAGCCATTTCGTGGGACAGCGAGCCTACGAGCAGTACTTC. It yields the protein CASSHFVGQRAYEQYF.

The chain employs TRBV19 and TRBJ2-5; 10 nucleotides agree with TRBD1. The CDR3 runs to 15 residues. Unmatched junction bases numbered 7, after V lost 5 bases and J lost 4 bases. Germline CDR1 LNHDA, CDR2 SQIVND (reference sequence). The CDR3 loop is CASSFRQGAVETQYF. DNA of the CDR3: TGTGCCAGTAGTTTTAGACAGGGGGCTGTAGAGACCCAGTACTTC.

V and J are TRBV11-2 and TRBJ1-4; perhaps TRBD1 as D (5 bases). V lost 5 bases and J lost 8, with 18 bases in between. The CDR3 is made up of 15 amino acids. CDR1 and CDR2 (germline): SGHAT, FQNNGV. CDR3 nucleotides: TGTGCCAGCAGCCGAGGTGGCCAGGGAGTGGAAAAACTGTTTTTT. This translates into CASSRGGQGVEKLFF.

Regarding this clone: This specimen includes other DNA sequences encoding the same CDR3. V and J are TRBV6-5 and TRBJ1-2, with D possibly being TRBD1 (5 bases). V lost 6 bases, J lost 7 bases, and 9 bases lay in between. Germline V gene sequence: CDR1 MNHEY, CDR2 SVGAGI. This CDR3 region has 11 residues. Here the CDR3 DNA reads TGTGCCAGCAGCCAGGGTGGTGGCTACACCTTC. Its protein is CASSQGGGYTF.

In this sample, this clone turned up once. The chain uses TRBV5-1 and TRBJ2-2, with TRBD1 matching over 8 bases. Germline-derived CDR1 and CDR2 are SGHRS and YFSETQ. The CDR3 is 16 residues long. J gave up 1 base and V 5 bases, and 7 bases lay outside the gene matches. This chain's CDR3 is CASRPAGGVNTGELFF. The CDR3, as DNA: TGCGCCAGCAGACCAGCAGGGGGCGTGAACACCGGGGAGCTGTTTTTT.

The rearrangement joins TRBV6-1 to TRBJ1-1; TRBD1 agrees at 10 bases. Germline-derived CDR1 and CDR2 are MNHNS and SASEGT. This CDR3 has 13 residues. Trimming took 6 bases from V and 10 from J; bases not matched to a gene: 8. The CDR3: CASRDSDRGRAFF. For the CDR3, the DNA is TGTGCCAGCAGAGACTCCGACAGGGGGCGAGCTTTCTTT.

The J gene is TRBJ2-1, the V gene TRBV15; D gene ambiguous. The CDR3 length is 15 residues. V lost 1 base and J lost 0, with 7 bases in between. Looked up from germline, CDR1 is LNHNV and CDR2 is YYDKDF (reference sequence). The CDR3 is CATSRGVSSYNEQFF. As DNA, the CDR3 is TGTGCCACCAGCAGAGGGGTGAGCTCCTACAATGAGCAGTTCTTC.

The chain couples TRBV28 to TRBJ2-2; a weak D match, TRBD1 (5 bases). The CDR3 contains 17 residues. Germline CDR1 is MDHEN and CDR2 is SYDVKM. V was shortened by 7 bases and J by 2 bases, with 20 bases between the two germline ends. CDR3 nucleotide sequence: TGTGCCAGCACCTCCTATGCAGGGTACGAAAACACCGGGGAGCTGTTTTTT. Its protein product is CASTSYAGYENTGELFF.

This clone has a single count. CDR3 DNA: TGTGCCAGCACCCGGCTAGGTTCCCACGAGCAGTACTTC. Amino acid sequence: CASTRLGSHEQYF. The chain has TRBV11-2 and TRBJ2-7, with no clear D. Trimming shortened V by 7 bases and J by 5 bases, and 15 bases separated the two germline ends. The CDR3 is 13 amino acids. Germline assignment: CDR1 SGHAT and CDR2 FQNNGV.

This chain links TRBV5-4 with TRBJ1-1, with a tentative D call TRBD1 (5 bases). The CDR3 loop spans 11 amino acids. Germline V gives CDR1 SGHNT, CDR2 YYREEE (reference sequence). V was shortened by 3 bases and J by 7 bases, with 7 bases between the two germline ends. This CDR3 reads CASSWGGEAFF. CDR3 DNA: TGTGCCAGCAGCTGGGGGGGTGAAGCTTTCTTT.

There are a few counts of this clone. The rearrangement joins TRBV5-4 to TRBJ2-3; D uncertain. Trimming took off 6 bases at V and 2 bases at J, with 10 bases between the two ends. Germline CDR1 and CDR2: SGHNT and YYREEE (reference sequence). This CDR3 is 13 amino acids long. CDR3 residues: CASTLMDTDTQYF. DNA for the CDR3: TGTGCCAGCACCCTTATGGACACAGATACGCAGTATTTT. Filled out from reference TRBV5-4 and TRBJ2-3, the complete variable domain reads ETGVTQSPTHLIKTRGQQVTLRCSSQSGHNTVSWYQQALGQGPQFIFQYYREEENGRGNFPPRFSGLQFPNYSSELNVNALELDDSALYLCASTLMDTDTQYFGPGTRLTVL.

This clone appeared a few times. The genes are TRBV7-2 and TRBJ2-7; either TRBD1 or TRBD2 may fit D (6 bases each). V lost 6 bases, J lost 0 bases, and 12 bases lay in between. CDR3 length: 14 amino acids. The germline gives CDR1 SGHTA, CDR2 FQGNSA. CDR3 DNA: TGTGCCAGCAGGGACGGGGGCAGCTCCTACGAGCAGTACTTC. It encodes CASRDGGSSYEQYF.

On this clone: At one end, the junction sequence differs from germline, possibly due to a read error. This rearrangement joins TRBV2 to TRBJ2-3, with D hard to call. Germline assignment: CDR1 SNHLY and CDR2 FYNNEI. The CDR3 loop spans 11 amino acids. The CDR3: CASSARWRLDF. In DNA form, the CDR3 reads TGTGCCAGCAGTGCCCGCTGGCGTTTGGATTTT.

The chain links TRBV11-2 to TRBJ2-1, with 8 bases identical to TRBD1. J lost 3 bases, V lost 2 bases, and 3 bases had no gene match. The CDR3 extends over 15 amino acids. CDR1 and CDR2 from the germline V gene are SGHAT and FQNNGV. CDR3 coding DNA: TGTGCCAGCAGCTTAAGGGACAGGAGCTACAATGAGCAGTTCTTC. It yields the protein CASSLRDRSYNEQFF.